The source of this T cell receptor (beta chain) is a study of T cells in localized non-small cell lung cancer. CDR1 and CDR2 from the germline V gene are MNHNS and SASEGT. This CDR3 is built from 14 residues. The ends were cut back, 6 bases at V and 1 base at J, with 9 bases in the middle. Sequencing was performed with immunoSEQ multiplex PCR; in TCRdb, only in-frame clones are kept and a portion is missing. This sample has about 33,000 clones, with approximately 87% found just once. Comment on this clone: Antigen: not known.

Study results and caveats: Adjacent lung held a median roughly 60 of the top 100 tumor clones. Uninvolved nearby lung showed the greatest T cell clonality, exceeding that found in tumor. The tumor had only one region sequenced, so heterogeneity remains possible. With higher T cell density in blood came longer overall survival.

The rearrangement uses TRBV6-1 and TRBJ2-2; D not resolved. The source material was peripheral blood, sampled before any cancer treatment. The sequence was obtained from a man aged 40 to 69 with stage I lung adenocarcinoma. The CDR3 DNA reads as TGTGCCAGCAGAAAAGATCAGAACACCGGGGAGCTGTTTTTT. This gives the protein CASRKDQNTGELFF.